This TCR beta chain was captured in a study of preoperative IRX-2 immunotherapy in early breast cancer (dated by TCRdb to the late 2010s). The sample's treatment or condition label, decoded: preoperative locoregional IRX-2 cytokine immunotherapy. The samples were obtained from a phase Ib study that tested preoperative, locoregional IRX-2 cytokine immunotherapy designed to prime immune responses. The donors were early-stage breast cancer patients who were given IRX-2 prior to surgery. The junction shows trimming of 0 bases on V and 3 bases on J, plus 14 bases between the germline ends. The germline V gene (reference sequence) sets CDR1 to LNHNV and CDR2 to YYDKDF. The CDR3 runs 16 residues from the cysteine to the phenylalanine. Only the CDR3 DNA stays, 48 bases, in frame from base 1. In regard to this clone: No cognate antigen has been identified for it. Base qualities are not recorded, but no much larger clone differs from it by a single base.

Library preparation used the immunoSEQ multiplex PCR assay. Entries here come from immuneACCESS through TCRdb and include only in-frame sequences with V and J called. Some clones fail to appear in such tables; in the studies checked, an unresolved V gene covers under half of the shortfall, and the cause of the remainder is unknown. The sample includes approximately 96,000 clones, with around 86% observed a single time. Of the sample, 2% to 2.5% is held by the ten largest clones. This chain joins TRBV15 to TRBJ1-1, with the D segment identity uncertain. This receptor was taken from a human donor with breast cancer. The material was tumor tissue, obtained after IRX-2 immunotherapy. The CDR3 loop reads CATSRDRVRVDTEAFF. The sequence in DNA is TGTGCCACCAGCAGAGATAGAGTTCGGGTGGACACTGAAGCTTTCTTT.